Listed below are T cell receptor beta chains from one sample, sequenced in a study of shared clonotypes between healthy human individuals. Libraries were prepared by immunoSEQ multiplex PCR; TCRdb keeps only in-frame clonotypes and omits some of them. The sample holds more than 1,200,000 clones, approximately 98.5% seen once. Sequencing was carried out using naive CD4+ T cells sorted from blood. All receptors derive from a man aged 25 to 45 in good health. CDR3s include the opening cysteine and the closing phenylalanine or tryptophan. A D gene is named only where the DNA matches it firmly. Rows may omit the clone size; those that give it use once, few, many or a size class.

abundance: once
v_gene: TRBV28
j_gene: TRBJ2-5
d_gene: TRBD2
CDR3nt: TGTGCCAGCAGTTTAGGGCTAGCGGGTTTGTTGTCCCAGTACTTC
CDR3aa: CASSLGLAGLLSQYF

abundance: NA
v_gene: TRBV6-5
j_gene: TRBJ1-5
d_gene: NA
CDR3nt: TGTGCCAGCAGTTACTTGAATCAGCCCCAGCATTTT
CDR3aa: CASSYLNQPQHF

abundance: NA
v_gene: TRBV19
j_gene: TRBJ1-2
d_gene: TRBD1
CDR3nt: TGTGCCAGTAGTATTGGCGGGGACAGCAACTACACCTTC
CDR3aa: CASSIGGDSNYTF

abundance: NA
v_gene: TRBV7-2
j_gene: TRBJ1-3
d_gene: TRBD1
CDR3nt: TGTGCCAGCAGCTTAGTCGGAACAGGGGCTGGAAACACCATATATTTT
CDR3aa: CASSLVGTGAGNTIYF

abundance: NA
v_gene: TRBV5-1
j_gene: TRBJ2-7
d_gene: TRBD1
CDR3nt: TGCGCCAGCAGCCCCGGGACAGGGTCCCACGAGCAGTACTTC
CDR3aa: CASSPGTGSHEQYF

abundance: NA
v_gene: TRBV9
j_gene: TRBJ1-1
d_gene: TRBD1
CDR3nt: TGTGCCAGCAGCGCCGGGACAGGGGGGAACACTGAAGCTTTCTTT
CDR3aa: CASSAGTGGNTEAFF

abundance: NA
v_gene: TRBV5-1
j_gene: TRBJ2-5
d_gene: NA
CDR3nt: TGCGCCAGCAGCCGCCAGGAGACCCAGTACTTC
CDR3aa: CASSRQETQYF

abundance: NA
v_gene: TRBV9
j_gene: TRBJ2-1
d_gene: TRBD1
CDR3nt: TGTGCCAGCAGCGTGGTACCCGGACAGGGGGCGCTTTTCGGCTCCTACAATGAGCAGTTCTTC
CDR3aa: CASSVVPGQGALFGSYNEQFF

abundance: NA
v_gene: TRBV29-1
j_gene: TRBJ2-7
d_gene: TRBD2
CDR3nt: TGCAGCGTTGCGGGAGGCTACGAGCAGTACTTC
CDR3aa: CSVAGGYEQYF

abundance: NA
v_gene: TRBV28
j_gene: TRBJ2-7
d_gene: NA
CDR3nt: TGTGCCAGCAGTTTACAGACCTGGGACACCTATTACTCCTACGAGCAGTACTTC
CDR3aa: CASSLQTWDTYYSYEQYF

abundance: NA
v_gene: TRBV7-6
j_gene: TRBJ1-3
d_gene: NA
CDR3nt: TGTGCCAGCAGCTCTGGAAACACCATATATTTT
CDR3aa: CASSSGNTIYF

abundance: NA
v_gene: TRBV11-2
j_gene: TRBJ2-7
d_gene: TRBD1
CDR3nt: TGTGCCAGCAGCTCAATTTCGGGACAGGGCTACGAGCAGTACTTC
CDR3aa: CASSSISGQGYEQYF

abundance: NA
v_gene: TRBV11-2
j_gene: TRBJ2-2
d_gene: TRBD2
CDR3nt: TGTGCCAGCAGCCTGCGACTAGCGGGAGGCACCGGGGAGCTGTTTTTT
CDR3aa: CASSLRLAGGTGELFF

abundance: NA
v_gene: TRBV18
j_gene: TRBJ1-4
d_gene: NA
CDR3nt: TGTGCCAGCTCACTGAAGGATGAAAAACTGTTTTTT
CDR3aa: CASSLKDEKLFF

abundance: NA
v_gene: TRBV6-5
j_gene: TRBJ2-7
d_gene: NA
CDR3nt: TGTGCCAGCAGTTACTCTCCCCCGCCCCACTACGAGCAGTACTTC
CDR3aa: CASSYSPPPHYEQYF

abundance: NA
v_gene: TRBV6-6
j_gene: TRBJ2-6
d_gene: NA
CDR3nt: TGTGCCAGCAGTTCTGAAGGGTCCGGGGCCAACGTCCTGACTTTC
CDR3aa: CASSSEGSGANVLTF

abundance: NA
v_gene: TRBV5-1
j_gene: TRBJ2-7
d_gene: TRBD2
CDR3nt: TGCGCCAGCAGCGGCCTGACTAGCGGGGTATCCTACGAGCAGTACTTC
CDR3aa: CASSGLTSGVSYEQYF

abundance: NA
v_gene: TRBV7-3
j_gene: TRBJ2-2
d_gene: TRBD2
CDR3nt: TGTGCCAGCAGCCTCCTAGCGGGAAGAGGGGAGCTGTTTTTT
CDR3aa: CASSLLAGRGELFF